This T cell receptor beta chain was observed in a study of blood T cell repertoires in COVID-19. Assay used: immunoSEQ multiplex PCR; TCRdb lists only in-frame clones, some missing. The data contain fewer than 400,000 clones, 85% of them singletons. The CDR3 runs to 17 residues. Germline lookup yields CDR1 DFQATT and CDR2 SNEGSKA (reference sequence). The V gene end was trimmed by 3 bases and the J gene end by 4 bases; junction bases not matched to a gene: 14. Cohorts were determined from participant-reported clinical history. Someone with COVID-19 had been met by exposed participants within 2 weeks before study entry.

The sequencing input was PBMCs or T cells enriched from blood (not recorded which). The V gene is TRBV20-1, the J gene TRBJ2-1; 8 bases align to TRBD2. The sequence was obtained from a woman aged 25 to 39 who had been exposed to COVID-19. In DNA form, the CDR3 reads TGCAGTGCTAGTGGGGCCGCGGGAGGCCGCACATACAATGAGCAGTTCTTC. Amino acid sequence: CSASGAAGGRTYNEQFF.